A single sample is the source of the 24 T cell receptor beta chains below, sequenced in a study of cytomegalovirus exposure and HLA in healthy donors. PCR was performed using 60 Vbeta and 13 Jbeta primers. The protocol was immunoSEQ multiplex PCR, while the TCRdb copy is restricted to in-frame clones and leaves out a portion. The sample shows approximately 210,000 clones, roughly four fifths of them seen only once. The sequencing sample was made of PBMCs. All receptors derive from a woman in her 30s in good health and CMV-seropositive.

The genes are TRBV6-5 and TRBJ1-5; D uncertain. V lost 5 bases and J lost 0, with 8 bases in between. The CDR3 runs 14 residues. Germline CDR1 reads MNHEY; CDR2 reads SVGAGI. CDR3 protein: CASSRTDSNQPQHF. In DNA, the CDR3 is TGTGCCAGCAGTCGAACAGATAGCAATCAGCCCCAGCATTTT.

The CDR3 sequence: CASSLGGARAVEGYTF. The DNA of the CDR3 is TGTGCCAGCAGTTTAGGGGGCGCCCGGGCGGTGGAGGGCTACACCTTC. This rearrangement joins TRBV28 to TRBJ1-2; TRBD1 is a possible D gene (6 bases). The CDR3 contains 16 residues. The germline CDR1 and CDR2 sequences are MDHEN and SYDVKM. V was trimmed by 2 bases and J by 8 bases, leaving 21 bases between them.

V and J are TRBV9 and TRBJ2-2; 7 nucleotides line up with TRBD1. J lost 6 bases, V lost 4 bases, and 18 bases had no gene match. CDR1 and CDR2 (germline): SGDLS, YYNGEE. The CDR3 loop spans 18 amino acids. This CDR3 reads CASSWEVRTGVGAGELFF. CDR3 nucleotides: TGTGCCAGCAGCTGGGAAGTTCGTACAGGGGTCGGGGCCGGGGAGCTGTTTTTT.

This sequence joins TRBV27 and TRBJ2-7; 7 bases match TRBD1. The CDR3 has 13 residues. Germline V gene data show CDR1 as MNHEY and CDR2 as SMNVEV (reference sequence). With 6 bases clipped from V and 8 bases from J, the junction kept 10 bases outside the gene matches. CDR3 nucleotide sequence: TGTGCCAGCAGCTTGGACAGGCTTATGAAGCAGTACTTC. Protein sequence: CASSLDRLMKQYF.

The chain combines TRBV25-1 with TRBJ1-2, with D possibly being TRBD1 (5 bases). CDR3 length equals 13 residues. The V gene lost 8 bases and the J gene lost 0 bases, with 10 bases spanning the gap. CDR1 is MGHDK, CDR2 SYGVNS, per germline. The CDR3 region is CASSGRANYGYTF. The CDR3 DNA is TGTGCCAGCTCGGGCAGGGCTAACTATGGCTACACCTTC.

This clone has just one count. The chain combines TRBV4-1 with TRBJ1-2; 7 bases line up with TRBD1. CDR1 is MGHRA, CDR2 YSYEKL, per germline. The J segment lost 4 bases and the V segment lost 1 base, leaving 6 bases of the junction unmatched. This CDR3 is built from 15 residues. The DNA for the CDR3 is TGCGCCAGCAGCCAAGGTCCCGGGACAGCCTATGGCTACACCTTC. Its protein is CASSQGPGTAYGYTF.

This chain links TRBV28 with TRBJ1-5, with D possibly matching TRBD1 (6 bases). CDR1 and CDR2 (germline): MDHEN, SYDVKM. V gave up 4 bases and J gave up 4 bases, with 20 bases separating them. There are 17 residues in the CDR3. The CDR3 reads CASSSPRRIQGNQPQHF. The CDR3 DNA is TGTGCCAGCAGTTCGCCACGTCGCATACAGGGAAATCAGCCCCAGCATTTT.

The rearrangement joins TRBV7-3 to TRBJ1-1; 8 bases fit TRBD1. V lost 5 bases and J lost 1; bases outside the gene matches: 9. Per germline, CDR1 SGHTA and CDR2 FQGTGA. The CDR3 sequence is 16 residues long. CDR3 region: CASSPNRQGPNTEAFF. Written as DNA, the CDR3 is TGTGCCAGCAGCCCAAATCGACAGGGGCCGAACACTGAAGCTTTCTTT.

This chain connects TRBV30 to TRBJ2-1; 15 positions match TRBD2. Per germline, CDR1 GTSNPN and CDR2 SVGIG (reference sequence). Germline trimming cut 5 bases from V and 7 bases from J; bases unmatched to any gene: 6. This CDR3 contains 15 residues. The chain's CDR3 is CAWSTGLAGGNEQFF. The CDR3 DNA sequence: TGTGCCTGGTCCACCGGACTAGCGGGGGGGAATGAGCAGTTCTTC.

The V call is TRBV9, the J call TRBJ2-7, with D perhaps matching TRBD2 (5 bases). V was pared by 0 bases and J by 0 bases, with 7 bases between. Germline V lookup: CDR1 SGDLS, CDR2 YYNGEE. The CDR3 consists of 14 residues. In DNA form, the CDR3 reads TGTGCCAGCAGCGTAGAGGAGGCCTCCTACGAGCAGTACTTC. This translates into CASSVEEASYEQYF.

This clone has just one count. CDR3 in amino acids: CSVRRLGPRTVTNYGYTF. The CDR3 nucleotides are TGCAGCGTCCGACGGCTAGGACCCCGGACAGTAACTAACTATGGCTACACCTTC. The chain has TRBV29-1 and TRBJ1-2; D may be TRBD1 (6 bases). Germline V lookup: CDR1 SQVTM, CDR2 ANQGSEA. The CDR3 runs to 18 residues. V shed 6 bases and J shed 0 bases, with 26 bases lying between them.

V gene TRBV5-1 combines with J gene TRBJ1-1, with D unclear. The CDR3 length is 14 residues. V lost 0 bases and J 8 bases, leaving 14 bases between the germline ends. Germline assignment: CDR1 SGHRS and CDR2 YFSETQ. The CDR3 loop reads CASSLGVREGEAFF. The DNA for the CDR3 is TGCGCCAGCAGCTTGGGCGTTAGAGAGGGCGAAGCTTTCTTT.

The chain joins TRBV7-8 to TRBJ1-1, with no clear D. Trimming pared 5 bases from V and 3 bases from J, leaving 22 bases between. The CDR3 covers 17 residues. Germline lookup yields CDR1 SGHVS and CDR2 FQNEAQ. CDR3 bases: TGTGCCAGCAGCACCCAGGAGGTACGGGGAAGGGACACTGAAGCTTTCTTT. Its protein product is CASSTQEVRGRDTEAFF.

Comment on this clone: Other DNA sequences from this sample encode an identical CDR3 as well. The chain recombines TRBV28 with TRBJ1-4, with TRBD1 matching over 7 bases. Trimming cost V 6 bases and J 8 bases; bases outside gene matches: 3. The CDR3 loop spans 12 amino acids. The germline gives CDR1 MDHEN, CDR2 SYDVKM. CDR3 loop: CASRQGKEKLFF. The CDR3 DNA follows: TGTGCCAGCAGACAGGGGAAAGAAAAACTGTTTTTT.

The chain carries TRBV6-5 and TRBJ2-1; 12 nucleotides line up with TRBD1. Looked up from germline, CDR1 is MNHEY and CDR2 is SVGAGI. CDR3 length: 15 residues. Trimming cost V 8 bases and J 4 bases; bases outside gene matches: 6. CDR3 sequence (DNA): TGTGCCAGCGGTCGGGACAGGGGGCGATACAATGAGCAGTTCTTC. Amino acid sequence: CASGRDRGRYNEQFF.

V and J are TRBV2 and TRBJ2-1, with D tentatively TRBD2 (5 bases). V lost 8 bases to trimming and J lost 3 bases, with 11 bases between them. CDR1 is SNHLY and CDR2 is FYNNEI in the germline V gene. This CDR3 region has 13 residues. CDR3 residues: CASERDVYNEQFF. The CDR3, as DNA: TGTGCCAGCGAACGGGATGTCTACAATGAGCAGTTCTTC.

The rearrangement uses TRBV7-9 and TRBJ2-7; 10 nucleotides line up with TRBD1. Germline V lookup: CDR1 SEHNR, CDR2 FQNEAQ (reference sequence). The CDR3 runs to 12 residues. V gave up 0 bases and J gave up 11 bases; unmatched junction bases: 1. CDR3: CASSLAGTGEYF. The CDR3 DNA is TGTGCCAGCAGCTTAGCGGGGACAGGGGAGTACTTC.

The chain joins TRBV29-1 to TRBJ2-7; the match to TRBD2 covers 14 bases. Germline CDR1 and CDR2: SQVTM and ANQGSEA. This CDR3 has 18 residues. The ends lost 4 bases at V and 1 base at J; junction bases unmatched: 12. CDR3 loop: CSVAGTSGGVLGSYEQYF. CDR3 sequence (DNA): TGCAGCGTTGCCGGGACTAGCGGGGGCGTCCTAGGATCCTACGAGCAGTACTTC.

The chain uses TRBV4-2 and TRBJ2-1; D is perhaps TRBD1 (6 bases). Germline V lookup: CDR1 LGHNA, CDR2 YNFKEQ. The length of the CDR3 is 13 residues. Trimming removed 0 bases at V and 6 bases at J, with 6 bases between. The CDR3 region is CASSQEGGNEQFF. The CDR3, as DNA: TGTGCCAGCAGCCAAGAAGGGGGCAATGAGCAGTTCTTC.

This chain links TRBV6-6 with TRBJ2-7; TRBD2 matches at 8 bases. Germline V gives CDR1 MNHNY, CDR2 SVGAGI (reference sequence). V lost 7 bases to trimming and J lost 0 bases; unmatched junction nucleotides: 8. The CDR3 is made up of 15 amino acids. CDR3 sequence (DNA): TGTGCCAGCATCCCCGGGCTAGCGGGCTCCTACGAGCAGTACTTC. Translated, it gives CASIPGLAGSYEQYF.

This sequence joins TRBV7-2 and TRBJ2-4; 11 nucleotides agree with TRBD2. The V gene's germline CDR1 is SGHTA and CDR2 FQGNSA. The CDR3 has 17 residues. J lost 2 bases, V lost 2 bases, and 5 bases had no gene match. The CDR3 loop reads CASSLSSGGRTKNIQYF. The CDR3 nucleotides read TGTGCCAGCAGCTTATCTAGCGGGGGGAGGACCAAAAACATTCAGTACTTC.

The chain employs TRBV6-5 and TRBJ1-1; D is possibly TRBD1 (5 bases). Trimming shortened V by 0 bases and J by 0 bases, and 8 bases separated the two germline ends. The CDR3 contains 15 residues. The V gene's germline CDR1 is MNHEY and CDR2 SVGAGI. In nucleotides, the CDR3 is TGTGCCAGCAGTTACTCCGGGACTGTGAACACTGAAGCTTTCTTT. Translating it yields CASSYSGTVNTEAFF.

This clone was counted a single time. The CDR3 DNA is TGCGCCAGCAGCCAAACAGGCGAGGTAGGTGCTTTCTTT. This sequence encodes CASSQTGEVGAFF. V and J are TRBV4-3 and TRBJ1-1, with a possible D match to TRBD1 (5 bases). This CDR3 contains 13 residues. The V and J ends lost 2 bases and 11 bases respectively, with 15 bases between them. Germline CDR1 LGHNA, CDR2 YSLEER.

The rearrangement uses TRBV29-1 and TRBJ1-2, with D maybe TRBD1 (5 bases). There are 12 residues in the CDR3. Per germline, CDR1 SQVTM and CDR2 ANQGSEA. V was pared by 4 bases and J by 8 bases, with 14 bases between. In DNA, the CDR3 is TGCAGCGTTGTGGGGCCCAACGGGGGCTACACCTTC. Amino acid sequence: CSVVGPNGGYTF.